This TCR beta chain was obtained from a study of shared clonotypes between healthy human individuals. Study information: CD4 naive cells filled three plates per donor, CD4 memory three, CD8 naive two and CD8 memory one. Whole-study findings and limits: Clonotypes that were shared across a few donors made up 4% to 6% of naive CD4 clonotypes. The rarefaction results pointed to incomplete sorted-subset sequencing despite large depth.

CD45RO-negative cells were positively selected for CCR7, leaving out terminally differentiated effector memory CD45RA+ cells. Points on this clone: Its antigen is not identified.

Deep-level assay runs were performed. Libraries were prepared by immunoSEQ multiplex PCR; TCRdb keeps only in-frame clonotypes and omits some of them. The sample carries approximately 2,200,000 clones, more than 85% recorded once. Trimming left V 6 bases short and J 0 bases short, with 14 bases between. The CDR3 loop spans 16 amino acids. The germline gives CDR1 MGHRA, CDR2 YSYEKL. The chain employs TRBV4-1 and TRBJ2-2; a possible D gene is TRBD1 (7 bases). Sequencing was done on a sample of naive CD8+ T cells from PBMCs. The clonotype comes from a man between 18 and 29 years old in good health. Some clones in this sample may be carry-over from other donors' samples. CDR3 protein: CASSFGGTANTGELFF. Here the CDR3 DNA reads TGCGCCAGCAGTTTCGGCGGGACAGCGAACACCGGGGAGCTGTTTTTT.